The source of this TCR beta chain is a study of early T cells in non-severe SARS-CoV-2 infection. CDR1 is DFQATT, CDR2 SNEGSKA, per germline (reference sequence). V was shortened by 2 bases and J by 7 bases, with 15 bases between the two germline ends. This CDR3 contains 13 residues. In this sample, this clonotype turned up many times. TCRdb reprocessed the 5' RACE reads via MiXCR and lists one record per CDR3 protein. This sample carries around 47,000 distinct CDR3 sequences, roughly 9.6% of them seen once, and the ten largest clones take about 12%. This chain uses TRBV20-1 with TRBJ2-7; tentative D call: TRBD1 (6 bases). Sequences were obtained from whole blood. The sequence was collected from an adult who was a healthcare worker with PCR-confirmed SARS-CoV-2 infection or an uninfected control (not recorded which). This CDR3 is CSARRPRGWEQYF. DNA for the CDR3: TGCAGTGCTAGAAGGCCCAGGGGTTGGGAGCAGTACTTC.